The 26 T cell receptor beta chains reported below all come from one sample, sequenced in a study of cytomegalovirus exposure and HLA in healthy donors (dated by TCRdb to 2016 to 2017). The library was built by means of the immunoSEQ multiplex PCR assay. For the multiplex PCR, a mixture combining 60 forward primers for TCR Vbeta segments and 13 reverse primers for TCR Jbeta segments was used. Not all clones reach the TCRdb copy of this immuneACCESS table, which keeps in-frame sequences only. Checked studies attribute under half of the gap to unresolved V genes and leave the rest unexplained. This sample comprises about 160,000 clones, roughly four fifths of them detected only once. The top ten hold roughly 10% of the sample. Sequences were obtained from PBMCs. These receptors all stem from a man in his fifties in good health and CMV-seropositive.

The chain has TRBV6-5 and TRBJ2-7, with D perhaps matching TRBD1 (5 bases). Germline V gene data show CDR1 as MNHEY and CDR2 as SVGAGI. Trimming cost V 8 bases and J 1 base, with 15 bases left between them. The CDR3 covers 14 residues. This CDR3 reads CASLGQGGSYEQYF. CDR3 DNA sequence: TGTGCCAGCCTTGGGCAGGGTGGGTCCTACGAGCAGTACTTC.

The gene calls are TRBV5-6 and TRBJ1-5; the D gene is possibly TRBD1 (5 bases). CDR3 length: 14 residues. V was cut by 2 bases and J by 7 bases, with 13 bases left in between. In germline, CDR1 is SGHDT, CDR2 YYEEEE. The CDR3 nucleotides are TGTGCCAGCAGCTTCGCCGGGGGGTTCCAGCCCCAGCATTTT. The encoded protein is CASSFAGGFQPQHF.

This clone showed up just a few times. The chain employs TRBV2 and TRBJ2-7, with 7 nucleotides matching TRBD1. The trim removed 8 bases at V and 2 bases at J, leaving 6 bases unmatched. The CDR3 length is 13 residues. In germline, CDR1 is SNHLY, CDR2 FYNNEI. The CDR3 here is CASGAGQAYEQYF. CDR3 nucleotide sequence: TGTGCCAGCGGGGCAGGACAGGCCTACGAGCAGTACTTC. Full variable domain (remainder filled in from reference TRBV2 and TRBJ2-7): EPEVTQTPSHQVTQMGQEVILRCVPISNHLYFYWYRQILGQKVEFLVSFYNNEISEKSEIFDDQFSVERPDGSNFTLKIRSTKLEDSAMYFCASGAGQAYEQYFGPGTRLTVT.

This clone was observed a single time. V usage is TRBV7-2 and J usage is TRBJ1-2; no reliable D call. Germline-derived CDR1 and CDR2 are SGHTA and FQGNSA. V lost 1 base and J 0 bases, leaving 9 bases between the germline ends. This CDR3 is 15 amino acids long. In DNA, the CDR3 is TGTGCCAGCAGCTTAGAAACGGAGACTAACTATGGCTACACCTTC. The encoded protein is CASSLETETNYGYTF. Supplemented by reference TRBV7-2 and TRBJ1-2, the full variable domain reads GAGVSQSPSNKVTEKGKDVELRCDPISGHTALYWYRQSLGQGLEFLIYFQGNSAPDKSGLPSDRFSAERTGGSVSTLTIQRTQQEDSAVYLCASSLETETNYGYTFGSGTRLTVV.

The count of this clone is one. The V call is TRBV28, the J call TRBJ2-5; D possibly corresponds to TRBD1 (5 bases). Germline V lookup: CDR1 MDHEN, CDR2 SYDVKM. The CDR3 covers 13 residues. With 5 bases removed from V and 7 bases from J, the gap between germline ends came to 14 bases. CDR3 residues: CASSNFRDPTQYF. The CDR3 DNA is TGTGCCAGCAGTAACTTCAGGGATCCGACCCAGTACTTC.

The genes are TRBV6-1 and TRBJ2-1, with D tentatively TRBD1 (6 bases). The V gene's germline CDR1 is MNHNS and CDR2 SASEGT. The V and J ends lost 2 bases and 5 bases respectively, with 13 bases between them. This CDR3 contains 15 residues. The CDR3 DNA follows: TGTGCCAGCAGTGAACGCCAGGGGCGGAACAATGAGCAGTTCTTC. Its translation is CASSERQGRNNEQFF.

The chain couples TRBV19 to TRBJ1-1; D might be TRBD1 (5 bases). Germline V gene lookup returns CDR1 LNHDA and CDR2 SQIVND (reference sequence). The ends were cut back, 0 bases at V and 4 bases at J, with 9 bases in the middle. This CDR3 is built from 14 residues. CDR3 sequence reads: CASSIDRGGTEAFF. CDR3 nucleotides: TGTGCCAGTAGTATAGATCGGGGGGGCACTGAAGCTTTCTTT.

V usage is TRBV28 and J usage is TRBJ2-3, with TRBD2 matching 9 bases. Trimming removed 0 bases from V and 5 bases from J; junction bases left unmatched: 6. Looked up from germline, CDR1 is MDHEN and CDR2 is SYDVKM. The CDR3 runs to 16 residues. The CDR3 spells CASSLWERGEGDTQYF. CDR3 in DNA: TGTGCCAGCAGTTTATGGGAGCGGGGGGAAGGAGATACGCAGTATTTT.

This clone was seen only once. The V gene is TRBV7-2, the J gene TRBJ2-5; the D is unclear. The germline CDR1 and CDR2 sequences are SGHTA and FQGNSA. Trimming pared 5 bases from V and 0 bases from J, leaving 13 bases between. The CDR3 runs to 15 residues. CDR3 bases: TGTGCCAGCAGCCCTCCTAGAACGTACCAAGAGACCCAGTACTTC. It encodes CASSPPRTYQETQYF.

The V call is TRBV28, the J call TRBJ2-2; TRBD2 is a possible D gene (6 bases). Deletions cut 5 bases from V and 6 bases from J, with 16 bases between. The CDR3 is 15 residues long. Germline-derived CDR1 and CDR2 are MDHEN and SYDVKM. CDR3 sequence reads: CASSTQTSLAGELFF. Written as DNA, the CDR3 is TGTGCCAGCAGTACCCAGACTAGTCTAGCCGGGGAGCTGTTTTTT. The full variable domain, with the rest looked up from reference TRBV28 and TRBJ2-2, is DVKVTQSSRYLVKRTGEKVFLECVQDMDHENMFWYRQDPGLGLRLIYFSYDVKMKEKGDIPEGYSVSREKKERFSLILESASTNQTSMYLCASSTQTSLAGELFFGEGSRLTVL.

V and J are TRBV5-1 and TRBJ2-7, with TRBD2 matching 7 bases. Trimming took 6 bases from V and 5 from J; bases not matched to a gene: 14. Germline V gives CDR1 SGHRS, CDR2 YFSETQ. The CDR3 extends over 15 amino acids. CDR3 amino acids: CASKYERDPVHEQYF. The CDR3 region has the DNA TGCGCCAGCAAGTACGAGCGGGACCCGGTACACGAGCAGTACTTC.

The J gene is TRBJ1-1, the V gene TRBV7-2, with 8 bases identical to TRBD1. V trimming: 4 bases; J trimming: 10 bases; junction bases outside the gene matches: 11. Germline CDR1 reads SGHTA; CDR2 reads FQGNSA. The CDR3 runs 14 residues. The CDR3 protein is CASSSQGGLTGAFF. The CDR3 coding sequence is TGTGCCAGCAGCTCACAGGGGGGCCTTACCGGAGCTTTCTTT.

Notes on this clone: The sample carries other DNA sequences with the same CDR3. V usage is TRBV11-3 and J usage is TRBJ2-1; 11 bases match TRBD1. V dropped 1 base and J dropped 6; count of bases not matched to a gene: 5. The CDR3 totals 16 residues. Looked up from germline, CDR1 is SGHNT and CDR2 is YENEEA. The CDR3 here is CASSLGGGQGGNEQFF. DNA for the CDR3: TGTGCCAGCAGCTTAGGGGGGGGACAGGGGGGCAATGAGCAGTTCTTC.

Worth noting for this clone: Other DNA sequences within the sample encode an identical CDR3. The rearrangement uses TRBV7-2 and TRBJ2-2; a weak D match, TRBD2 (6 bases). Germline assignment: CDR1 SGHTA and CDR2 FQGNSA. This CDR3 contains 16 residues. Trimming cost V 0 bases and J 2 bases, with 10 bases left between them. The CDR3 DNA reads as TGTGCCAGCAGCTTAGCCGGCGGGGCTAACACCGGGGAGCTGTTTTTT. It translates to CASSLAGGANTGELFF.

The chain links TRBV6-6 to TRBJ2-7, with 8 positions matching TRBD1. With V trimmed by 7 bases and J by 2 bases, 10 bases remained unmatched. There are 15 residues in the CDR3. The V gene's germline CDR1 is MNHNY and CDR2 SVGAGI (reference sequence). The CDR3 DNA reads TGTGCCAGCAATCCAGGGGGCTCGTTGACCTACGAGCAGTACTTC. It specifies CASNPGGSLTYEQYF.

This clone was seen more than once but under ten times. The V call is TRBV23-1, the J call TRBJ1-2; D remains unclear. TRBV23-1 is flagged as an ORF with uncertain function. The CDR3 length is 14 residues. V was pared by 9 bases and J by 0 bases, with 14 bases between. The CDR3 loop reads CASSTVPSNYGYTF. The DNA for the CDR3 is TGCGCCAGTTCCACAGTACCGTCTAACTATGGCTACACCTTC.

The chain is built from TRBV5-1 and TRBJ2-7; D may be TRBD1 (7 bases). The CDR3 runs 14 residues. The germline gives CDR1 SGHRS, CDR2 YFSETQ. Deletions cut 2 bases from V and 2 bases from J, with 11 bases between. This CDR3 is CASSFRGAAYEQYF. In DNA, the CDR3 is TGCGCCAGCAGCTTCAGGGGGGCCGCCTACGAGCAGTACTTC.

The V and J genes are TRBV7-2 and TRBJ1-3, with D possibly matching TRBD1 (6 bases). Germline values: CDR1 SGHTA, CDR2 FQGNSA. Trimming removed 0 bases at V and 0 bases at J, with 18 bases between. CDR3 length: 19 amino acids. The CDR3 nucleotides read TGTGCCAGCAGCTTAGCCCCCGGACAGCCCACAGCCTCTGGAAACACCATATATTTT. Protein product: CASSLAPGQPTASGNTIYF. The complete variable domain, with remaining parts taken from reference TRBV7-2 and TRBJ1-3, reads GAGVSQSPSNKVTEKGKDVELRCDPISGHTALYWYRQSLGQGLEFLIYFQGNSAPDKSGLPSDRFSAERTGGSVSTLTIQRTQQEDSAVYLCASSLAPGQPTASGNTIYFGEGSWLTVV.

The chain combines TRBV5-1 with TRBJ1-2, with 7 bases lining up with TRBD1. The trim removed 3 bases at V and 2 bases at J, leaving 4 bases unmatched. CDR1 SGHRS and CDR2 YFSETQ come from the germline V gene. The CDR3 loop spans 14 amino acids. The CDR3 sequence: CASSWPGQNYGYTF. The CDR3 nucleotides are TGCGCCAGCAGCTGGCCGGGACAGAACTATGGCTACACCTTC.

V gene TRBV9 combines with J gene TRBJ1-5; a possible D gene is TRBD1 (6 bases). Germline assignment: CDR1 SGDLS and CDR2 YYNGEE. V was shortened by 0 bases and J by 4 bases, with 8 bases between the two germline ends. The CDR3 extends over 14 amino acids. CDR3 nucleotide sequence: TGTGCCAGCAGCGTAGGGACAGAGAATCAGCCCCAGCATTTT. Protein: CASSVGTENQPQHF.

The chain joins TRBV18 to TRBJ1-5; D possibly corresponds to TRBD1 (6 bases). The germline V gene has CDR1 KGHSH and CDR2 LQKENI. V was shortened by 4 bases and J by 0 bases, with 13 bases between the two germline ends. This CDR3 spans 16 amino acids. The CDR3 here is CASSLSGVYSNQPQHF. For the CDR3, the DNA is TGTGCCAGCTCACTATCAGGGGTTTATAGCAATCAGCCCCAGCATTTT. Based on the CDR3 plus reference TRBV18 and TRBJ1-5, the full variable domain is NAGVMQNPRHLVRRRGQEARLRCSPMKGHSHVYWYRQLPEEGLKFMVYLQKENIIDESGMPKERFSAEFPKEGPSILRIQQVVRGDSAAYFCASSLSGVYSNQPQHFGDGTRLSIL.

The chain has TRBV14 and TRBJ2-3; perhaps TRBD1 as D (6 bases). V was cut by 0 bases and J by 1 base, with 17 bases left in between. CDR3 length equals 18 residues. Germline V lookup: CDR1 SGHDN, CDR2 FVKESK. The CDR3 loop is CASSQEGATLTGTDTQYF. CDR3 in DNA: TGTGCCAGCAGCCAAGAGGGGGCCACACTTACAGGCACAGATACGCAGTATTTT.

The J gene is TRBJ1-5, the V gene TRBV19; 7 bases match TRBD1. Trimming at V came to 0 bases and at J to 7 bases, leaving 6 bases not matched to a gene. Germline loops: CDR1 LNHDA, CDR2 SQIVND (reference sequence). There are 15 residues in the CDR3. Here the CDR3 DNA reads TGTGCCAGTAGTATAGAGGACAGGTTAGGCCAGCCCCAGCATTTT. This encodes CASSIEDRLGQPQHF. The whole variable domain, filled in from reference TRBV19 and TRBJ1-5, reads DGGITQSPKYLFRKEGQNVTLSCEQNLNHDAMYWYRQDPGQGLRLIYYSQIVNDFQKGDIAEGYSVSREKKESFPLTVTSAQKNPTAFYLCASSIEDRLGQPQHFGDGTRLSIL.

The J gene is TRBJ2-7, the V gene TRBV7-2; D possibly corresponds to TRBD2 (6 bases). Germline-derived CDR1 and CDR2 are SGHTA and FQGNSA. The V end lost 5 bases, the J end lost 3 bases, and 14 bases lay between the germline ends. The CDR3 runs 14 residues. In nucleotides, the CDR3 is TGTGCCAGCAGCCCCAGTCGCGGGATCTACGAGCAGTACTTC. Amino acid sequence: CASSPSRGIYEQYF.

The chain uses TRBV18 and TRBJ1-1; D remains ambiguous. Germline assignment: CDR1 KGHSH and CDR2 LQKENI. V lost 3 bases to trimming and J lost 4 bases, with 6 bases between them. This CDR3 contains 12 residues. Here the CDR3 reads CASSPSGTEAFF. The DNA of the CDR3 is TGTGCCAGCTCACCTTCGGGCACTGAAGCTTTCTTT.

The CDR3 region is CASSVTSGLYNEQFF. In nucleotides, the CDR3 is TGTGCCAGTAGTGTGACTAGCGGGCTCTACAATGAGCAGTTCTTC. The V and J genes are TRBV19 and TRBJ2-1; 10 bases line up with TRBD2. Germline lookup yields CDR1 LNHDA and CDR2 SQIVND (reference sequence). This CDR3 region has 15 residues. Trimming removed 5 bases from V and 3 bases from J; junction bases left unmatched: 4.